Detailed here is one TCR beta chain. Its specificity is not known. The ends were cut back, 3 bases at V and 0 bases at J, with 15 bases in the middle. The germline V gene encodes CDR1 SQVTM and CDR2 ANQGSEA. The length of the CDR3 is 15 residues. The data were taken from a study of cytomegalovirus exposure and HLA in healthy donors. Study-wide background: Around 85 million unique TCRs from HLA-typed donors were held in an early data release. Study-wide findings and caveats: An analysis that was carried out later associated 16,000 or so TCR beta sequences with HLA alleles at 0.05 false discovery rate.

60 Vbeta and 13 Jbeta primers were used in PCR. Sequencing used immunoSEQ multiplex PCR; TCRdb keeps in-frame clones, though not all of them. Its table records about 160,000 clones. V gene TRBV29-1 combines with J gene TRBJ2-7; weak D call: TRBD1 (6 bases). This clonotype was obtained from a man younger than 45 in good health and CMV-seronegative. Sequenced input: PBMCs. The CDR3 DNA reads TGCAGCGTTGATGGACAGCCACCGAGCTCCTACGAGCAGTACTTC. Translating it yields CSVDGQPPSSYEQYF.